The source of this T cell receptor (beta chain) is a study of response to subunit inactivated influenza vaccine. Study-wide points: It was the authors' suggestion that each seasonal influenza vaccination recruits few new T cells.

The CDR3 runs 16 residues. V lost 0 bases, J lost 7 bases, and 16 bases lay in between. Germline CDR1 MNHEY, CDR2 SVGAGI. This clonotype came up a few times. Its antigen remains unknown. TCRdb reprocessed the RT-PCR reads with MiXCR, giving one entry per CDR3 protein. Altogether about 580,000 distinct CDR3 sequences are present, 12% to 15% being singletons, with the ten largest covering around 10%. This sequence joins TRBV6-5 and TRBJ1-3; no reliable D call. The TCR was taken from a man aged 45-65 years who received an inactivated influenza vaccine. The source was PBMCs from blood, collected 11 to 12 days after vaccination. CDR3 region: CASSYSRSIGSNTIYF. In nucleotides, the CDR3 is TGTGCCAGCAGTTACTCGCGGAGCATTGGTTCGAACACCATATATTTT.